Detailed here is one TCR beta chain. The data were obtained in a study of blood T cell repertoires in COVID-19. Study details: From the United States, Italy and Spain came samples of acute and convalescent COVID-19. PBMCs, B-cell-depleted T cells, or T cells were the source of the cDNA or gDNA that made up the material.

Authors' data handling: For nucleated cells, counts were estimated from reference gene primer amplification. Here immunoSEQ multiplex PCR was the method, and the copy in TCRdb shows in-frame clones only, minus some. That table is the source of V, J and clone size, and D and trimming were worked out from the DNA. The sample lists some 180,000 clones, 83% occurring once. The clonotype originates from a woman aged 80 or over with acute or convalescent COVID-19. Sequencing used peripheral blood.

The CDR3 DNA reads TGTGCCAGCAGCTTAGCGGGGCCTTACAATGAGCAGTTCTTC. It codes for CASSLAGPYNEQFF. The rearrangement joins TRBV7-2 to TRBJ2-1; possibly TRBD1 for D (5 bases). The V gene lost 0 bases and the J gene lost 4 bases, with 7 bases spanning the gap. Germline CDR1 reads SGHTA; CDR2 reads FQGNSA. This CDR3 contains 14 residues.